The present T cell receptor (beta chain) was sequenced within a study of siplizumab effects on memory and regulatory T cells. TCRdb's table, derived via immunoSEQ multiplex PCR, lists solely in-frame clones and lacks some. The sample yields over 95,000 clones, over 85% seen once. V lost 4 bases and J lost 4, with 14 bases in between. The V gene's germline CDR1 is SGHTS and CDR2 YDEGEE. The CDR3 is made up of 14 amino acids. This clone was picked up one time. Specimen: non-Treg CD4+ T cells sorted from blood. This TCR was recovered from a human donor in good health. The genes are TRBV5-8 and TRBJ1-2, with D tentatively TRBD1 (5 bases). CDR3 sequence (DNA): TGTGCCAGCAGCCGAAGTGAGGGGATCTATGGCTACACCTTC. It is translated as CASSRSEGIYGYTF.